These T cell receptor beta chains were read from a single sample in a study of blood T cell repertoires in COVID-19. Assay used: immunoSEQ multiplex PCR; TCRdb lists only in-frame clones, some missing. The sample holds about 410,000 clones, approximately 91% seen once. Specimen: peripheral blood. These receptors were taken from a woman in her forties with COVID-19, enrolled during active disease. The CDR3 runs from the conserved cysteine through the conserved F or W. Each record gives: D gene, V gene, J gene, clone size, CDR3 DNA, CDR3 protein. D genes are given only for firm matches. Not every row has a clone size; where given, it reads once, few, many or a size class.

TRBD1	TRBV18	TRBJ1-5	once	TGTGCCAGCTCACGTGGGACAGGGGATCAGCCCCAGCATTTT	CASSRGTGDQPQHF
TRBD1	TRBV6-5	TRBJ1-5	.	TGTGCCAGCAGGACAGGGGGAAGTCAGCCCCAGCATTTT	CASRTGGSQPQHF
.	TRBV19	TRBJ1-2	.	TGTGCCAGTAGTATCCCCTCACAGGCCTCCTATGGCTACACCTTC	CASSIPSQASYGYTF
.	TRBV11-2	TRBJ1-6	.	TGTGCCAGCAGCTTAACAGGACAGAGTTCACCCCTCCACTTT	CASSLTGQSSPLHF
.	TRBV5-1	TRBJ1-2	.	TGCGCCAGCAGCTTGGTGGGGACACCGGCGAACTATGGCTACACCTTC	CASSLVGTPANYGYTF
TRBD2	TRBV9	TRBJ2-2	once	TGTGCCAGCAGCGTAGGCCTAGCGGGGGGAACCACCGGGGAGCTGTTTTTT	CASSVGLAGGTTGELFF
TRBD1	TRBV5-1	TRBJ1-1	.	TGCGCCAGCAGCTTAAGAGGACAGGGGGCTTGGAAAAACACTGAAGCTTTCTTT	CASSLRGQGAWKNTEAFF
TRBD1	TRBV11-2	TRBJ1-6	.	TGTGCCAGCAGCTCACTCGTCCCGGGACAGGGGTACTATAATTCACCCCTCCACTTT	CASSSLVPGQGYYNSPLHF
TRBD1	TRBV11-3	TRBJ2-3	.	TGTGCCAGCAGCTTCCGAGGGACAGGGCTGTTAACAGATACGCAGTATTTT	CASSFRGTGLLTDTQYF
TRBD1	TRBV28	TRBJ1-5	.	TGTGCCAGCAGTCGAACAGGGGGCAATCAGCCCCAGCATTTT	CASSRTGGNQPQHF
TRBD1	TRBV6-2/TRBV6-3	TRBJ1-6	.	TGTGCCAGCAGTTACTCTCAGGGGGAAGGTTCACCCCTCCACTTT	CASSYSQGEGSPLHF
TRBD2	TRBV5-1	TRBJ2-7	.	TGCGCCAGCAGCGGGGGACTAGTTGGGTACGAGCAGTACTTC	CASSGGLVGYEQYF
.	TRBV6-5	TRBJ1-2	once	TGTGCCAGCAGTTCCAACTCCTATGGCTACACCTTC	CASSSNSYGYTF
.	TRBV6-2/TRBV6-3	TRBJ2-1	.	TGTGCCAGCAGTTCGCCCGGTGGCTACAATGAGCAGTTCTTC	CASSSPGGYNEQFF
.	TRBV5-1	TRBJ1-1	.	TGCGCCAGCAGCCGGGGGGCAGGGTGGGGATCGAACACTGAAGCTTTCTTT	CASSRGAGWGSNTEAFF
.	TRBV11-2	TRBJ1-3	many	TGTGCCAGCAGCTTAGGGTGGGCAGGGTACTCTGGAAACACCATATATTTT	CASSLGWAGYSGNTIYF
.	TRBV19	TRBJ2-2	.	TGTGCCAGTAGTATAGTTTCAGCGGACACCGGGGAGCTGTTTTTT	CASSIVSADTGELFF
TRBD2	TRBV7-8	TRBJ2-3	.	TGTGCCAGCAGCTTAAGACCGGGACTAGCGGGGGGGGATACGCAGTATTTT	CASSLRPGLAGGDTQYF
.	TRBV7-2	TRBJ1-3	.	TGTGCCAGCAGCTTGTGGCGGGGCCGAAGCTCTGGAAACACCATATATTTT	CASSLWRGRSSGNTIYF
.	TRBV5-1	TRBJ2-5	once	TGCGCCAGCAGCACTCACACAGGGCAAGAGACCCAGTACTTC	CASSTHTGQETQYF
TRBD2	TRBV6-4	TRBJ2-1	many	TGTGCCAGCAGTGACTCGACTAGCGGGAGCAATGAGCAGTTCTTC	CASSDSTSGSNEQFF
TRBD1	TRBV28	TRBJ1-4	.	TGTGCCAGCAGCCCGGACAGGGGGGGCGAAAAACTGTTTTTT	CASSPDRGGEKLFF
.	TRBV6-6	TRBJ1-5	.	TGTGCCAGCAGTTCCCAGGGTAGGCAGCCCCAGCATTTT	CASSSQGRQPQHF
TRBD1	TRBV5-1	TRBJ2-7	few	TGCGCCAGCAGCGCACTAGGGACAGGGGGCGGCGAGCAGTACTTC	CASSALGTGGGEQYF
.	TRBV19	TRBJ1-4	.	TGTGCCAGTAGTACGGGGACACCAAAACTGTTTTTT	CASSTGTPKLFF
.	TRBV21-1	TRBJ2-2	.	TGTGCCAGCAGCAAAGACCACAGGGAGATGGTCGGGGAGCTGTTTTTT	CASSKDHREMVGELFF
TRBD1	TRBV7-3	TRBJ2-1	.	TGTGCCAGCAGCCCCCGGACAGGGGGACACAATGAGCAGTTCTTC	CASSPRTGGHNEQFF
TRBD2	TRBV7-3	TRBJ2-7	.	TGTGCCAGCAGCCAAGCGGGGCGTCAGAACGAGCAGTACTTC	CASSQAGRQNEQYF
.	TRBV30	TRBJ1-2	.	TGTGCCTGGAGGGCGGGCGGCTACACCTTC	CAWRAGGYTF
.	TRBV4-1	TRBJ1-1	.	TGCGCCAGCAGCCAAGGCGGGAGGTGGGGTGCTTTCTTT	CASSQGGRWGAFF
.	TRBV20-1	TRBJ2-3	.	TGCAGTGCTAGTACGCGGGGACTTACAGATACGCAGTATTTT	CSASTRGLTDTQYF
.	TRBV7-2	TRBJ1-5	.	TGTGCCAGCAGCGCCGCAGGGTTTCAGCCCCAGCATTTT	CASSAAGFQPQHF
TRBD1	TRBV11-2	TRBJ1-6	.	TGTGCCAGCAGCTTAATCTTCAGGGGGACGGAAAGTTCACCCCTCCACTTT	CASSLIFRGTESSPLHF
.	TRBV30	TRBJ1-6	.	TGTGCCTGGAGTTCAGGGCCAATGAATTCACCCCTCCACTTT	CAWSSGPMNSPLHF
.	TRBV21-1	TRBJ1-2	.	TGTGCCAGCAGCAAAGGGGAAGGGGAGGGTTGTTCCTATGGCTACACCTTC	CASSKGEGEGCSYGYTF
.	TRBV7-3	TRBJ2-1	.	TGTGCCAGCAGCTTAACGTCGGGTGAGCAGTTCTTC	CASSLTSGEQFF
TRBD1	TRBV13	TRBJ2-7	.	TGTGCCAGCAGACCGGGACAGGGAACGCTCGAGCAGTACTTC	CASRPGQGTLEQYF
TRBD1	TRBV7-2	TRBJ1-1	.	TGTGCCAGCAGCTTGACAGGGCATGGGTCTGAAGCTTTCTTT	CASSLTGHGSEAFF
TRBD1	TRBV6-1	TRBJ2-7	few	TGTGCCAGCAGTGAATCAACGGGACAGGGATACGAGCAGTACTTC	CASSESTGQGYEQYF
.	TRBV14	TRBJ1-1	few	TGTGCCAGCAGCCAACCAGAAAACACTGAAGCTTTCTTT	CASSQPENTEAFF
TRBD1	TRBV27	TRBJ1-2	once	TGTGCCAGCAGTTTATTCGTCATGGACAGGGGTGGAGGCACCTATGGCTACACCTTC	CASSLFVMDRGGGTYGYTF
TRBD1	TRBV9	TRBJ1-2	.	TGTGCCAGCAGCGCCGGGGGACAGGGGATCTATGGCTACACCTTC	CASSAGGQGIYGYTF
TRBD1	TRBV7-2	TRBJ2-1	.	TGTGCCAGCACCGAGGACAGGGGGGCTTACAATGAGCAGTTCTTC	CASTEDRGAYNEQFF
TRBD2	TRBV5-1	TRBJ2-5	.	TGCGCCAGCAGCCCGACTAGCGTAGGCGGAGAGACCCAGTACTTC	CASSPTSVGGETQYF
.	TRBV30	TRBJ1-5	.	TGTGCCTGGAGTGTGGGGGGAAATAGCAATCAGCCCCAGCATTTT	CAWSVGGNSNQPQHF
.	TRBV5-4	TRBJ1-2	.	TGTGCCAGCAGCGCGGGGGGAGACTATGGCTACACCTTC	CASSAGGDYGYTF
.	TRBV4-2	TRBJ2-2	few	TGTGCCAGCAGCCAAGATGGCGGGGGGGAGCTGTTTTTT	CASSQDGGGELFF
TRBD1	TRBV28	TRBJ2-5	.	TGTGCCAGCAGTTACTACCCAACGGGACAGGATGTTGGGACCCAGTACTTC	CASSYYPTGQDVGTQYF
.	TRBV5-6	TRBJ2-2	.	TGTGCCAGCAGCTTACGGGTAGCAGGGATAACCGGGGAGCTGTTTTTT	CASSLRVAGITGELFF
.	TRBV29-1	TRBJ2-2	.	TGCAGCGTCCTCTCTTTAAGGAGCACCGGGGAGCTGTTTTTT	CSVLSLRSTGELFF
TRBD1	TRBV7-3	TRBJ2-1	.	TGTGCCAGCAGCGCTAAGGACAGGGTAAATGAGCAGTTCTTC	CASSAKDRVNEQFF